This TCR beta chain stems from a study of lymphopenia after photon versus proton radiotherapy. Study-level points and caveats: After the lymphocyte nadir, photon-treated repertoires showed oligoclonal expansion, especially of CD8+ Temra cells. Authors raise, but do not show, better survival with proton therapy. Proton therapy kept repertoires fairly stable, unlike photons, which gained effector/memory cells.

Clones were read by immunoSEQ multiplex PCR, and TCRdb kept only the in-frame ones, dropping some. The top ten clones hold 2.5% to 3.5% of a sample with 10,000 to 15,000 clones, 70% to 90% of them seen once. With respect to this clone: Its antigen is not identified.

Per the germline V gene, CDR1 is SGDLS and CDR2 is YYNGEE. Deletions cut 0 bases from V and 2 bases from J, with 11 bases between. The CDR3 length is 15 residues. V usage is TRBV9 and J usage is TRBJ2-5; possible D gene TRBD1, 6 bases. This TCR derives from a man aged 55 to 70 with pancreatic cancer. The source material was peripheral blood, sampled from a patient treated with proton-based radiotherapy. The CDR3 bases are TGTGCCAGCAGCGTAGGGAGACAGGCTCAAGAGACCCAGTACTTC. Encoded protein: CASSVGRQAQETQYF.